This TCR beta chain was captured in a study of response to subunit inactivated influenza vaccine. Points from the study as a whole: A suggestion made by the authors is that each seasonal influenza vaccination recruits few new T cells.

CDR1 is MNHEY, CDR2 SMNVEV, per germline (reference sequence). The V end lost 5 bases, the J end lost 2 bases, and 16 bases lay between the germline ends. The CDR3 has 16 amino acids. Each CDR3 protein gets one entry after TCRdb re-called the RT-PCR reads with MiXCR. The sample includes some 500,000 distinct CDR3 sequences, approximately 12% of them seen just once. This clonotype showed up just a few times. Its antigen is currently unknown. The chain recombines TRBV27 with TRBJ2-1; tentative D call: TRBD1 (5 bases). The sequences come from PBMCs from blood, collected 45 days after vaccination. The clonotype comes from a man aged 50 or older who received an inactivated influenza vaccine. The CDR3 reads CASSRETVSAYNEQFF. CDR3 in DNA: TGTGCCAGCAGTAGAGAGACAGTCTCGGCCTACAATGAGCAGTTCTTC.